The present T cell receptor beta chain was sequenced within a study of shared clonotypes between healthy human individuals. Germline V gene sequence: CDR1 LGHNA, CDR2 YNFKEQ. The V end lost 4 bases, the J end lost 4 bases, and 18 bases lay between the germline ends. This CDR3 comprises 16 residues. Note on this clone: The target antigen is unknown.

Study results and caveats: Naive CD4 clonotypes were shared across several donors at approximately 5.3%.

An assay was performed, and its level was deep. Original data processing: ImmunoSEQ gave junction-only sequences without quality scores, so filtering differed. Generated by immunoSEQ multiplex PCR, the TCRdb table keeps only in-frame clones and is missing some. V and J calls and clone size are given by that table; D and trimming were obtained from the DNA. This sample carries 600,000 to 750,000 clones, more than 70% of them seen once, and the ten largest clones take around 2%. Sequenced input: memory CD4+ T cells sorted from blood. Subset described: CD45RA-negative fraction. The clonotype originates from a young woman in good health. The J gene is TRBJ2-3, the V gene TRBV4-2, with D possibly TRBD1 on 6 matching bases. The CDR3 sequence: CASSPGRGIGADTQYF. The CDR3 nucleotides read TGTGCCAGCAGCCCGGGTAGGGGGATCGGGGCAGATACGCAGTATTTT.